This T cell receptor beta chain derives from a study of blood T cell repertoires in COVID-19. As for the study in general: There were acute and convalescent COVID-19 samples, and they came from the United States, Italy and Spain. Sources were T cells, B-cell-depleted T cells, or PBMCs; the material itself was cDNA or gDNA.

Per the original data handling: Estimation of nucleated cell counts was performed using reference gene primer amplification. Data came from immunoSEQ multiplex PCR; TCRdb stores just in-frame clones and leaves some out. From that table come the V and J calls and clone size; the DNA was used to work out D and trimming. The sample holds about 140,000 clones, 85% to 90% seen once. This CDR3 has 14 amino acids. CDR1 and CDR2 from the germline V gene are KGHDR and SFDVKD. Germline trimming cut 9 bases from V and 0 bases from J; bases unmatched to any gene: 3. The specimen sequenced was peripheral blood. The J gene is TRBJ2-2, the V gene TRBV24-1; 7 nucleotides agree with TRBD1. The origin of this receptor is a woman older than 75 with acute or convalescent COVID-19. CDR3 nucleotide sequence: TGTGCCACCGCCGGGACAGCGAACACCGGGGAGCTGTTTTTT. Its translation is CATAGTANTGELFF.